These 20 T cell receptor beta chains came from one sample sequenced in a study of T-cell reconstitution after alpha-beta-depleted transplantation in children. This sample's TCRbeta library carried unique molecular identifier barcodes. TCRdb re-analysed the PCR reads in MiXCR, keeping a single row per CDR3 protein. This sample has just over 70,000 distinct CDR3 sequences, with 5.5% to 7.5% found just once. The sequencing here drew on PBMCs from the stem cell graft donor, taken from the stem cell graft. The receptors originated from a human donor who donated a stem cell graft to a child with acute lymphoblastic leukemia.

This clonotype was seen ten or more times. The chain couples TRBV5-6 to TRBJ1-5; 8 bases are a match to TRBD1. Per germline, CDR1 SGHDT and CDR2 YYEEEE. The CDR3 is made up of 14 amino acids. After removal of 2 bases from V and 6 bases from J, the junction contained 4 bases not matched to a gene. CDR3 region: CASSFRGQIQPQHF. CDR3 coding DNA: TGTGCCAGCAGCTTCAGGGGGCAGATTCAGCCCCAGCATTTT.

Only a few counts were recorded for this clonotype. The chain links TRBV6-6 to TRBJ1-5; D unresolved. From germline, CDR1 is MNHNY and CDR2 SVGAGI (reference sequence). CDR3 size: 13 residues. The V end lost 7 bases, the J end lost 0 bases, and 7 bases lay between the germline ends. CDR3 nucleotide sequence: TGTGCCAGCACCGAGACTAGCAATCAGCCCCAGCATTTT. This encodes CASTETSNQPQHF.

This clonotype was recorded many times. The rearrangement uses TRBV9 and TRBJ2-6; TRBD1 matches at 9 bases. This CDR3 has 19 residues. Per the germline V gene, CDR1 is SGDLS and CDR2 is YYNGEE. V lost 3 bases and J lost 0; bases outside the gene matches: 10. This CDR3 is CASSDSTGTGNSGANVLTF. The CDR3, as DNA: TGTGCCAGCAGCGATTCTACCGGGACAGGGAACTCTGGGGCCAACGTCCTGACTTTC.

This clonotype was observed a handful of times. The rearrangement joins TRBV6-5 to TRBJ1-2; D is possibly TRBD1 (5 bases). With 0 bases removed from V and 4 bases from J, the gap between germline ends came to 15 bases. This CDR3 is built from 16 residues. Germline CDR1 is MNHEY and CDR2 is SVGAGI. The CDR3 is CASSYSPVQGGYGYTF. CDR3 DNA: TGTGCCAGCAGTTACTCCCCCGTTCAGGGCGGCTATGGCTACACCTTC.

The table lists this clonotype with many counts. This chain links TRBV29-1 with TRBJ1-1; TRBD1 might be the D (6 bases). The germline V and J ends were trimmed by 3 bases and 1 base, with 9 bases remaining between them. This CDR3 comprises 13 residues. CDR1 is SQVTM, CDR2 ANQGSEA, per germline. The CDR3 protein is CSVERDKNTEAFF. For the CDR3, the DNA is TGCAGCGTTGAGCGGGACAAGAACACTGAAGCTTTCTTT.

This rearrangement joins TRBV6-5 to TRBJ1-1; the D gene is possibly TRBD1 (5 bases). The CDR3 loop spans 16 amino acids. V lost 4 bases and J lost 0, with 15 bases in between. Per germline, CDR1 MNHEY and CDR2 SVGAGI. The CDR3 sequence: CASSFQGRGMNTEAFF. The CDR3 coding sequence is TGTGCCAGCAGTTTCCAGGGAAGAGGGATGAACACTGAAGCTTTCTTT.

This clonotype was picked up many times. The chain joins TRBV5-1 to TRBJ2-1; 15 bases are a match to TRBD2. The J segment lost 12 bases and the V segment lost 0 bases, leaving 4 bases of the junction unmatched. The CDR3 runs 15 residues. CDR1 SGHRS and CDR2 YFSETQ come from the germline V gene. CDR3 sequence (DNA): TGCGCCAGCAGCTTGGAGGGACTAGCGGGAGGTGTGCAGTTCTTC. This sequence encodes CASSLEGLAGGVQFF.

This clonotype was seen at least ten times. The chain recombines TRBV14 with TRBJ1-1; D is unresolved. The germline V gene encodes CDR1 SGHDN and CDR2 FVKESK. V lost 3 bases, J lost 5 bases, and 13 bases lay in between. CDR3 length: 14 amino acids. CDR3 DNA sequence: TGTGCCAGCAGCCATGCCAACAGTGGGACTGAAGCTTTCTTT. This sequence encodes CASSHANSGTEAFF.

The rearrangement joins TRBV29-1 to TRBJ2-1; 10 bases fit TRBD2. The germline gives CDR1 SQVTM, CDR2 ANQGSEA. Unmatched junction bases numbered 11, after V lost 3 bases and J lost 3 bases. This CDR3 region has 17 residues. CDR3 residues: CSVDGLAGEVFYNEQFF. Written as DNA, the CDR3 is TGCAGCGTTGACGGGCTAGCGGGAGAAGTATTCTACAATGAGCAGTTCTTC.

In this sample, this clonotype turned up many times. The chain uses TRBV9 and TRBJ1-3, with a weak D call TRBD1 (6 bases). There are 17 residues in the CDR3. The germline V gene has CDR1 SGDLS and CDR2 YYNGEE. Between the trimmed V and J ends, which lost 3 bases and 0 bases, there was a span of 16 bases. The CDR3 nucleotides read TGTGCCAGCAGCGCGCCCAGGGAAGGGGGCTCTGGAAACACCATATATTTT. It codes for CASSAPREGGSGNTIYF.

This clonotype was recorded at least ten times. V gene TRBV11-3 combines with J gene TRBJ1-2, with D hard to call. CDR3 size: 20 residues. V lost 1 base and J 5 bases, leaving 29 bases between the germline ends. CDR1 is SGHNT, CDR2 YENEEA, per germline. In nucleotides, the CDR3 is TGTGCCAGCAGCTTAGTTACACCCTGGGGAGAGGGCGGAAAAGGGTATGGCTACACCTTC. Protein sequence: CASSLVTPWGEGGKGYGYTF.

This clonotype has only a few counts. The chain recombines TRBV19 with TRBJ1-5; 7 bases fit TRBD1. Germline CDR1 is LNHDA and CDR2 is SQIVND (reference sequence). The junction had 7 bases not matched to a gene; V was cut back by 7 bases and J by 1 base. The CDR3 contains 15 residues. The CDR3 here is CASNPTGKSNQPQHF. The CDR3, as DNA: TGTGCCAGTAATCCGACAGGGAAGAGCAATCAGCCCCAGCATTTT.

There are a few counts of this clonotype. V is TRBV5-1 and J is TRBJ1-2; the match to TRBD1 covers 8 bases. In germline, CDR1 is SGHRS, CDR2 YFSETQ. The trim removed 1 base at V and 3 bases at J, leaving 11 bases unmatched. This CDR3 is 17 amino acids long. CDR3 protein: CASSLKGTGSPYYGYTF. CDR3 bases: TGCGCCAGCAGCTTGAAAGGGACAGGTTCCCCTTACTATGGCTACACCTTC. Full variable domain (rest looked up from reference TRBV5-1 and TRBJ1-2): KAGVTQTPRYLIKTRGQQVTLSCSPISGHRSVSWYQQTPGQGLQFLFEYFSETQRNKGNFPGRFSGRQFSNSRSEMNVSTLELGDSALYLCASSLKGTGSPYYGYTFGSGTRLTVV.

Many counts were recorded for this clonotype. The J gene is TRBJ1-6, the V gene TRBV9, with a tentative D call TRBD1 (5 bases). The CDR3 spans 15 residues. The V and J ends lost 6 bases and 9 bases respectively, with 19 bases between them. Looked up from germline, CDR1 is SGDLS and CDR2 is YYNGEE. The CDR3 is CASNHDGGEFSPLHF. The CDR3 DNA reads TGTGCCAGCAACCACGACGGGGGGGAATTTTCACCCCTCCACTTT. The variable domain in full, completed from reference TRBV9 and TRBJ1-6, reads DSGVTQTPKHLITATGQRVTLRCSPRSGDLSVYWYQQSLDQGLQFLIQYYNGEERAKGNILERFSAQQFPDLHSELNLSSLELGDSALYFCASNHDGGEFSPLHFGNGTRLTVT.

The chain links TRBV5-1 to TRBJ2-5, with a possible D match to TRBD2 (5 bases). The V end lost 0 bases, the J end lost 5 bases, and 11 bases lay between the germline ends. This CDR3 has 14 residues. The germline CDR1 and CDR2 sequences are SGHRS and YFSETQ. In DNA form, the CDR3 reads TGCGCCAGCAGCTTGGGAGTGGGAGACGAGACCCAGTACTTC. As protein: CASSLGVGDETQYF.

The CDR3 reads CASSLWETDSTDTQYF. CDR3 coding DNA: TGTGCCAGCAGTTTATGGGAGACCGATAGCACAGATACGCAGTATTTT. This chain uses TRBV28 with TRBJ2-3; D gene uncertain. The germline gives CDR1 MDHEN, CDR2 SYDVKM. There are 16 residues in the CDR3. Trimming removed 0 bases from V and 0 bases from J, with 10 bases in between.

This clonotype has a count of ten or more. The chain recombines TRBV4-1 with TRBJ2-1, with 9 bases fitting TRBD1. Trimming cost V 0 bases and J 8 bases; bases outside gene matches: 8. This CDR3 contains 16 residues. CDR1 is MGHRA and CDR2 is YSYEKL in the germline V gene. The CDR3 region has the DNA TGCGCCAGCAGCCAAGATTTGGGACAGGGTGCTGATGAGCAGTTCTTC. This gives the protein CASSQDLGQGADEQFF.

This clonotype is medium-sized. The chain recombines TRBV7-9 with TRBJ1-2, with TRBD1 identical over 8 bases. The CDR3 spans 12 residues. CDR1 and CDR2 from the germline V gene are SEHNR and FQNEAQ (reference sequence). After removal of 10 bases from V and 4 bases from J, the junction contained 5 bases not matched to a gene. CDR3: CATSTGGYGYTF. The CDR3, as DNA: TGTGCCACGTCCACAGGGGGCTATGGCTACACCTTC.

This clonotype was seen ten or more times. The genes are TRBV7-2 and TRBJ2-1; 9 positions match TRBD1. Germline values: CDR1 SGHTA, CDR2 FQGNSA. With 3 bases clipped from V and 2 bases from J, the junction kept 5 bases outside the gene matches. The CDR3 spans 16 residues. Written as DNA, the CDR3 is TGTGCCAGCAGCTTGGGACAGGGAGTTGCCTACAATGAGCAGTTCTTC. Amino acid sequence: CASSLGQGVAYNEQFF.

Many counts were recorded for this clonotype. V and J are TRBV6-5 and TRBJ1-2; 11 bases line up with TRBD1. Germline V gene data show CDR1 as MNHEY and CDR2 as SVGAGI. The length of the CDR3 is 15 residues. With V trimmed by 6 bases and J by 4 bases, 7 bases remained unmatched. DNA for the CDR3: TGTGCCAGCAGACCTGGACAGGGGGCCCTCTATGGCTACACCTTC. Its translation is CASRPGQGALYGYTF.